This T cell receptor (beta chain) comes out of a study of Ad26.COV2.S vaccination and SARS-CoV-2 variants. The CDR3 loop spans 15 amino acids. Germline loops: CDR1 LNHDA, CDR2 SQIVND (reference sequence). V dropped 2 bases and J dropped 0 bases, with 8 bases sitting between them. Treatment reported: some 20 received Ad26.COV2.S at low or high dose, single or two shots; 5 received placebo; per-sample allocation not given. Collection of the samples took place on day 63 after the first injection of vaccine or placebo. Libraries were prepared by immunoSEQ multiplex PCR; TCRdb keeps only in-frame clonotypes and omits some of them. The sample lists 350,000 to 450,000 clones, 83% occurring once.

This sequence joins TRBV19 and TRBJ2-1; D remains ambiguous. The sequenced sample was peripheral blood, obtained in a trial of Ad26.COV2.S vaccine versus placebo. The TCR originated in a person between 18 and 59 years old who received the Ad26.COV2.S COVID-19 vaccine or a placebo. The DNA for the CDR3 is TGTGCCAGTAGTATACGGGCCAGCTCCTACAATGAGCAGTTCTTC. This sequence encodes CASSIRASSYNEQFF.